This T cell receptor beta chain was recorded in a study of T cells after yellow fever vaccination. Remarks on this clonotype: What it binds is not known.

Overall study findings and caveats: Clones from primary vaccination mostly reappeared after the booster (around 96% CD4, approximately 86% CD8). Across the CD4 and CD8 compartments, a small share of clonotypes was present in both.

TCRdb passed the 5' RACE reads through MiXCR, listing each CDR3 protein once. The sample holds about 260,000 distinct CDR3 sequences; 10% to 15% are singletons and the top ten take 0.4% to 0.65%. The clonotype was recovered from a man under 40 who received the YFV17D yellow fever vaccine. The specimen was CD4+ T cells sorted from PBMCs, collected 45 days after the yellow fever booster vaccination.

The CDR3 DNA follows: TGTGCCAGCAGTTTGAGATTAGGGGTGTATGAGCAGTTCTTC. Its translation is CASSLRLGVYEQFF. The chain joins TRBV28 to TRBJ2-1; D may be TRBD1 (5 bases). Germline CDR1 and CDR2: MDHEN and SYDVKM. Trimming stripped 3 bases from V and 8 bases from J, with 14 bases between. The CDR3 covers 14 residues.